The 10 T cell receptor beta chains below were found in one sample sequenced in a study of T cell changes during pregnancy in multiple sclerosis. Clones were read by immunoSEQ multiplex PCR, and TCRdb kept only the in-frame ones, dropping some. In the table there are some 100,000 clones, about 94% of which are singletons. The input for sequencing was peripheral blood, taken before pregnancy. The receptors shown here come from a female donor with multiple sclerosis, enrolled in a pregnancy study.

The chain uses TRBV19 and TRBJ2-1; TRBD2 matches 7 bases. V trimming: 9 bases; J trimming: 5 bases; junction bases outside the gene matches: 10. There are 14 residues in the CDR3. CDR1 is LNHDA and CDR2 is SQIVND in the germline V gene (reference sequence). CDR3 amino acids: CASSWGGVHNEQFF. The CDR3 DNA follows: TGTGCCAGCAGTTGGGGAGGGGTCCACAATGAGCAGTTCTTC.

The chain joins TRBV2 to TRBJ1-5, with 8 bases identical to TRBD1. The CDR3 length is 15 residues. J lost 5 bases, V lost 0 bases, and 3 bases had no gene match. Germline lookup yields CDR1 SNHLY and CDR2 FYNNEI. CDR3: CASSEAGTGYQPQHF. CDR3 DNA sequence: TGTGCCAGCAGTGAAGCAGGGACAGGTTATCAGCCCCAGCATTTT.

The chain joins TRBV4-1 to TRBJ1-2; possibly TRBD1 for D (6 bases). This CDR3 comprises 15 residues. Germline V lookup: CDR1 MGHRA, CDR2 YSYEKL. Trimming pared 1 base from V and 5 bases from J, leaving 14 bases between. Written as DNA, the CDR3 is TGCGCCAGCAGCCAAGGGGCGGGGGCTTCTTATGGCTACACCTTC. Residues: CASSQGAGASYGYTF.

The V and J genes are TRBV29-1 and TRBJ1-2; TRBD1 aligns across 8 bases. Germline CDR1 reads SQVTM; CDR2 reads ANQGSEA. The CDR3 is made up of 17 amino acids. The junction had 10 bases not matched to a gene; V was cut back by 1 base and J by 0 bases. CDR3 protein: CSVEVVGQASSNYGYTF. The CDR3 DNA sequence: TGCAGCGTTGAAGTGGTGGGACAGGCCTCCTCTAACTATGGCTACACCTTC.

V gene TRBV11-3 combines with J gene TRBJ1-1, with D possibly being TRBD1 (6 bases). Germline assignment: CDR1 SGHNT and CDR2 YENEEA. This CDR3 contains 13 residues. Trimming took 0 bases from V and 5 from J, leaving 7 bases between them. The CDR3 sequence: CASSLDTGTEAFF. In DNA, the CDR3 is TGTGCCAGCAGCTTAGATACAGGGACTGAAGCTTTCTTT.

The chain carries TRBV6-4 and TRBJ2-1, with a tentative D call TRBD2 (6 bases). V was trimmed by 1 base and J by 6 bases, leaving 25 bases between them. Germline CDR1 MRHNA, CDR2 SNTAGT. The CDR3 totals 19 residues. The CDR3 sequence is CASSDFSLGIPGLINEQFF. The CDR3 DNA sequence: TGTGCCAGCAGTGACTTCTCTCTCGGGATACCGGGACTCATCAATGAGCAGTTCTTC.

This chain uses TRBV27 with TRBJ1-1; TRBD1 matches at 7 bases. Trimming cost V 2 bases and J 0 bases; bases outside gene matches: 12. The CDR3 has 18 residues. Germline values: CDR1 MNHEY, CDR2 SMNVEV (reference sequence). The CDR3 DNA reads TGTGCCAGCAGTTTACAGGGGGGTAGGGGGAGCGTGAACACTGAAGCTTTCTTT. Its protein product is CASSLQGGRGSVNTEAFF.

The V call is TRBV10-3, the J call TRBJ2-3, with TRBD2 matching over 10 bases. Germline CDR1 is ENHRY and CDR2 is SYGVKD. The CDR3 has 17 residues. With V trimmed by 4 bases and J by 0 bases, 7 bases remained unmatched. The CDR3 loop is CAISVGLAESSTDTQYF. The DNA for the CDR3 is TGTGCCATCAGTGTTGGACTAGCGGAGTCTAGCACAGATACGCAGTATTTT.

CDR3 coding DNA: TGTGCCATCACCCCCCGACTAGTGGCAGATACGCAGTATTTT. It translates to CAITPRLVADTQYF. The chain joins TRBV10-3 to TRBJ2-3, with D perhaps TRBD2 (6 bases). Germline values: CDR1 ENHRY, CDR2 SYGVKD. V was shortened by 7 bases and J by 4 bases, with 15 bases between the two germline ends. The CDR3 runs to 14 residues.

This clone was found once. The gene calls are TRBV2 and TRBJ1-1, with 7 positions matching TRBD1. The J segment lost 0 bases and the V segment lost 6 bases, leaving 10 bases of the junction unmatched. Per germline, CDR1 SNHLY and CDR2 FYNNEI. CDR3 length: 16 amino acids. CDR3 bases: TGTGCCAGCAGCAAGACAGGGAATTACATGAACACTGAAGCTTTCTTT. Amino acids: CASSKTGNYMNTEAFF.